These 18 T cell receptor beta chains originate from one sample sequenced in a study of T cell responses to AZD1222 COVID-19 vaccine. Assay used: immunoSEQ multiplex PCR; TCRdb lists only in-frame clones, some missing. The sample records 80,000 or so clones, around nine tenths being singletons. The specimen comprised peripheral blood, sampled on day 0 of AZD1222 vaccination. These receptors were collected from an adult in good health.

This clone was observed once. The gene calls are TRBV6-6 and TRBJ1-3; 8 nucleotides agree with TRBD1. V lost 6 bases to trimming and J lost 4 bases; unmatched junction nucleotides: 11. The CDR3 sequence is 16 residues long. CDR1 MNHNY and CDR2 SVGAGI come from the germline V gene (reference sequence). The CDR3 spells CASSLTGEKGGNTIYF. In DNA, the CDR3 is TGTGCCAGCAGCCTGACAGGGGAGAAGGGCGGAAACACCATATATTTT.

This clone was counted a few times. The chain is built from TRBV7-3 and TRBJ2-1; 9 bases map to TRBD2. The germline V gene has CDR1 SGHTA and CDR2 FQGTGA. The trim removed 5 bases at V and 4 bases at J, leaving 6 bases unmatched. This CDR3 comprises 15 residues. The CDR3 nucleotides are TGTGCCAGCAGCCGGCGGCTAGCGGGGTACAATGAGCAGTTCTTC. The encoded protein is CASSRRLAGYNEQFF.

The J gene is TRBJ2-2, the V gene TRBV7-3; 8 bases line up with TRBD2. Germline V lookup: CDR1 SGHTA, CDR2 FQGTGA. This CDR3 has 15 residues. The junction had 6 bases not matched to a gene; V was cut back by 5 bases and J by 4 bases. The CDR3 DNA reads TGTGCCAGCAGCCGGACTAGCTTTGGCACCGGGGAGCTGTTTTTT. Translation gives CASSRTSFGTGELFF.

The chain couples TRBV7-3 to TRBJ2-3, with 7 bases matching TRBD2. The germline V gene has CDR1 SGHTA and CDR2 FQGTGA. The junction had 10 bases not matched to a gene; V was cut back by 5 bases and J by 5 bases. There are 15 residues in the CDR3. CDR3 region: CASSPSMLAVDTQYF. Here the CDR3 DNA reads TGTGCCAGCAGCCCGTCGATGCTAGCGGTAGATACGCAGTATTTT.

The chain has TRBV25-1 and TRBJ2-1, with 7 positions matching TRBD2. The germline CDR1 and CDR2 sequences are MGHDK and SYGVNS. The CDR3 covers 15 residues. J was trimmed by 6 bases and V by 2 bases; bases with no gene match: 7. The CDR3 DNA sequence: TGTGCCAGCAGTGAAAGGTCTAGCGGCCTCAATGAGCAGTTCTTC. It specifies CASSERSSGLNEQFF.

The chain carries TRBV6-5 and TRBJ1-2; D is ambiguous. Trimming removed 10 bases at V and 0 bases at J, with 6 bases between. This CDR3 contains 11 residues. Germline CDR1 is MNHEY and CDR2 is SVGAGI. CDR3 in amino acids: CAIHTNYGYTF. Here the CDR3 DNA reads TGTGCCATCCACACTAACTATGGCTACACCTTC.

The V call is TRBV18, the J call TRBJ1-1; perhaps TRBD1 as D (5 bases). Trimming took off 6 bases at V and 0 bases at J, with 11 bases between the two ends. This CDR3 has 14 residues. In germline, CDR1 is KGHSH, CDR2 LQKENI. Written as DNA, the CDR3 is TGTGCCAGCTCTCACAGGAACTTGAACACTGAAGCTTTCTTT. It is translated as CASSHRNLNTEAFF.

This rearrangement joins TRBV30 to TRBJ1-5; the D gene is possibly TRBD1 (5 bases). Trimming pared 1 base from V and 6 bases from J, leaving 10 bases between. CDR3 size: 13 residues. CDR1 GTSNPN and CDR2 SVGIG come from the germline V gene (reference sequence). In DNA form, the CDR3 reads TGTGCCTGGAGTGCCGGGACCCCTCAGCCCCAGCATTTT. It specifies CAWSAGTPQPQHF.

V gene TRBV5-1 combines with J gene TRBJ1-1; 8 bases map to TRBD1. The V segment lost 0 bases and the J segment 12 bases; nucleotides outside the gene matches: 4. The CDR3 extends over 12 amino acids. The germline CDR1 and CDR2 sequences are SGHRS and YFSETQ. The CDR3 region is CASSLGQGTTFF. Written as DNA, the CDR3 is TGCGCCAGCAGCTTGGGACAGGGGACAACTTTCTTT. The full variable domain, with the rest looked up from reference TRBV5-1 and TRBJ1-1, is KAGVTQTPRYLIKTRGQQVTLSCSPISGHRSVSWYQQTPGQGLQFLFEYFSETQRNKGNFPGRFSGRQFSNSRSEMNVSTLELGDSALYLCASSLGQGTTFFGQGTRLTVV.

J is TRBJ1-2 and V is TRBV7-2, with 7 bases lining up with TRBD1. This CDR3 spans 16 amino acids. Germline lookup yields CDR1 SGHTA and CDR2 FQGNSA. V was clipped by 3 bases and J by 6 bases; unmatched bases: 13. CDR3: CASSFGRRAGGDGYTF. CDR3 sequence (DNA): TGTGCCAGCAGCTTTGGTCGTAGGGCAGGGGGGGATGGCTACACCTTC.

The DNA for the CDR3 is TGTGCCTGGACCCCCCCTGCAGGGCATTTGAACACTGAAGCTTTCTTT. Translated: CAWTPPAGHLNTEAFF. The V gene is TRBV30, the J gene TRBJ1-1, with D possibly being TRBD1 (5 bases). V lost 4 bases, J lost 0 bases, and 18 bases lay in between. The CDR3 is 16 residues long. Germline V gives CDR1 GTSNPN, CDR2 SVGIG (reference sequence).

The V and J genes are TRBV6-1 and TRBJ2-3; a possible D gene is TRBD2 (5 bases). Germline CDR1 reads MNHNS; CDR2 reads SASEGT. This CDR3 is 15 amino acids long. The V and J ends lost 6 bases and 2 bases respectively, with 15 bases between them. The chain's CDR3 is CASSSRGQVTDTQYF. In DNA, the CDR3 is TGTGCCAGCAGCTCACGCGGGCAAGTCACAGATACGCAGTATTTT.

This sequence joins TRBV19 and TRBJ1-5, with 8 bases lining up with TRBD1. The V and J ends lost 3 bases and 5 bases, in that order; junction bases with no gene match: 6. Germline CDR1 and CDR2: LNHDA and SQIVND (reference sequence). This CDR3 is 15 amino acids long. CDR3 nucleotide sequence: TGTGCCAGTAGTATCGACAGGGGAGTCTATCAGCCCCAGCATTTT. The encoded protein is CASSIDRGVYQPQHF.

This chain uses TRBV3-1 (or the pseudogene TRBV3-2) with TRBJ2-7; 8 nucleotides match TRBD2. There are 15 residues in the CDR3. The trim removed 4 bases at V and 3 bases at J, leaving 8 bases unmatched. Germline V lookup: CDR1 LGHDT, CDR2 YNNKEL (reference sequence). DNA of the CDR3: TGTGCCAGCAGCCCGGGACTAGTATTGATCTACGAGCAGTACTTC. It yields the protein CASSPGLVLIYEQYF.

The chain employs TRBV15 and TRBJ2-1, with TRBD2 identical over 10 bases. V dropped 5 bases and J dropped 11; count of bases not matched to a gene: 15. This CDR3 has 16 amino acids. Germline-derived CDR1 and CDR2 are LNHNV and YYDKDF (reference sequence). The CDR3 region is CATSVGGTSESRQQFF. CDR3 nucleotides: TGTGCCACCAGCGTGGGCGGGACTAGCGAGTCCAGACAGCAGTTCTTC.

J is TRBJ1-4 and V is TRBV28, with 12 positions matching TRBD1. Germline assignment: CDR1 MDHEN and CDR2 SYDVKM. CDR3 length equals 18 residues. Trimming removed 2 bases from V and 5 bases from J; junction bases left unmatched: 9. The CDR3 region has the DNA TGTGCCAGCAGTTTAGGGGGACAGGGGGCGTCGTGGAATGAAAAACTGTTTTTT. Its protein is CASSLGGQGASWNEKLFF.

This clone occurred once. The rearrangement uses TRBV23-1 and TRBJ1-2; weak D call: TRBD1 (5 bases). TRBV23-1 is given ORF status, its function remaining uncertain. V was clipped by 4 bases and J by 6 bases, with 12 bases between them. CDR3 length: 13 residues. The CDR3 spells CASSRGPMDGYTF. CDR3 nucleotide sequence: TGCGCCAGCAGTCGGGGCCCCATGGATGGCTACACCTTC.

The CDR3 coding sequence is TGTGCCAGCAGTTCACAGGGTCTTGGCACTGAAGCTTTCTTT. Encoded protein: CASSSQGLGTEAFF. The V call is TRBV2, the J call TRBJ1-1; a possible D gene is TRBD1 (6 bases). This CDR3 region has 14 residues. Germline lookup yields CDR1 SNHLY and CDR2 FYNNEI. The germline V and J ends were trimmed by 5 bases and 4 bases, with 14 bases remaining between them.